The clone carrying this T cell receptor (beta chain) has only a few counts. Its target is unknown. The data stem from a study of T-cell reconstitution after alpha-beta-depleted transplantation in children. Regarding the study as a whole: At the one-year point after transplant, T-cell counts and TCRbeta diversity were found to come mostly from T cells that had been newly produced.

Preparation of the TCRbeta library used unique molecular identifiers. One entry per CDR3 protein results from TCRdb running MiXCR on the PCR reads. This table has about 500,000 distinct CDR3 sequences, approximately 10% appearing once. Trimming removed 4 bases from V and 4 bases from J; junction bases left unmatched: 7. CDR3 size: 15 residues. Per germline, CDR1 SGHRS and CDR2 YFSETQ. Source: PBMCs, mostly from graft donor cells, taken 180 days after TCRalphabeta/CD19-depleted stem cell transplant. The V and J genes are TRBV5-1 and TRBJ2-5; 10 nucleotides line up with TRBD2. This sequence was found in a female patient younger than 10 who had a stem cell transplant for aplastic anemia, so the T cells may come from the graft donor. CDR3 region: CASSALWTSGETQYF. The CDR3 DNA follows: TGCGCCAGCAGCGCGCTATGGACTAGCGGAGAGACCCAGTACTTC.